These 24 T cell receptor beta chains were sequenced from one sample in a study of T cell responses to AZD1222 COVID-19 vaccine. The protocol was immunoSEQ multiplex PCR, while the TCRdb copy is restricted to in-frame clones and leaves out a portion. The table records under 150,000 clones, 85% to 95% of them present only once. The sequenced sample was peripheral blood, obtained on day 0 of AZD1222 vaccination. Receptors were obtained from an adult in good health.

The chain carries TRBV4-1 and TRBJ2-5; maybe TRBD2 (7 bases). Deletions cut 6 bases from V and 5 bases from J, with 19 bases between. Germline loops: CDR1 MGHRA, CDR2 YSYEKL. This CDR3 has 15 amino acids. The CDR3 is CASSHVGAGDETQYF. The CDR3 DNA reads TGCGCCAGCAGTCACGTGGGGGCGGGAGATGAGACCCAGTACTTC.

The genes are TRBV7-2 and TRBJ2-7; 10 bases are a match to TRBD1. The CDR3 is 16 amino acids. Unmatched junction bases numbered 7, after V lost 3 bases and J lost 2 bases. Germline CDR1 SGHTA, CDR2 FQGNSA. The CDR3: CASSLVGTGEPYEQYF. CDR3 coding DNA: TGTGCCAGCAGCTTGGTTGGGACAGGGGAACCCTACGAGCAGTACTTC.

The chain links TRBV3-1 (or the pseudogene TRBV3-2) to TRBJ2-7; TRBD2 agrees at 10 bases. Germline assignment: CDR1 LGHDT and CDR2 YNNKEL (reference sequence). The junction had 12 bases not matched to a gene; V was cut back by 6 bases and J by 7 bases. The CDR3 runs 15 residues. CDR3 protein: CASSKSSLAGVEQYF. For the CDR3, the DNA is TGTGCCAGCAGTAAGTCGTCGCTAGCGGGAGTTGAGCAGTACTTC.

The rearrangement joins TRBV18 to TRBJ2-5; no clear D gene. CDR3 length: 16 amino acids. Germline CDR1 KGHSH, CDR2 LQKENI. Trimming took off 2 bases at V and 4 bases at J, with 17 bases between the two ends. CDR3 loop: CASSPTRSAARETQYF. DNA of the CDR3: TGTGCCAGCTCACCAACTCGATCGGCGGCACGAGAGACCCAGTACTTC.

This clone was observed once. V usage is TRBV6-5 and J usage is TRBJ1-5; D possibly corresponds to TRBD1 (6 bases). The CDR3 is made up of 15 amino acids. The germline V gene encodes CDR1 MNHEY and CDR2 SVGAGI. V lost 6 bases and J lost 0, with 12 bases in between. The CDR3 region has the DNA TGTGCCAGCAGCTCAGCCAGGGGTAGCAATCAGCCCCAGCATTTT. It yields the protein CASSSARGSNQPQHF.

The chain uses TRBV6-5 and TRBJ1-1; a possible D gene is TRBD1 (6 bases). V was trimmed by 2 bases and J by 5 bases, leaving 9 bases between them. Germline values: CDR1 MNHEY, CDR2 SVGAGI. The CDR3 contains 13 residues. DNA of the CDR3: TGTGCCAGCAGTTACGGGGGCAAGACTGAAGCTTTCTTT. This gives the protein CASSYGGKTEAFF.

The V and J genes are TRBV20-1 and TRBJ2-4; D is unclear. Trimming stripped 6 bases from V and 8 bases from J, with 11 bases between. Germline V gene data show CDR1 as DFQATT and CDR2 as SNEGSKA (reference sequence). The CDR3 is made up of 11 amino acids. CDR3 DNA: TGCAGTGCCCCAGATCTGGACATTCAGTACTTC. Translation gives CSAPDLDIQYF.

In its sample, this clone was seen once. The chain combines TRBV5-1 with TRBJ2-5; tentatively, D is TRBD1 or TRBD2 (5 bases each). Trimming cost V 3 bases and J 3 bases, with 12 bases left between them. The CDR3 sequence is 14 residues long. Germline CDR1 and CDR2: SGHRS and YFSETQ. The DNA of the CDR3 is TGCGCCAGCAGCTCCGGGACCCTCAAAGAGACCCAGTACTTC. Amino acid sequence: CASSSGTLKETQYF.

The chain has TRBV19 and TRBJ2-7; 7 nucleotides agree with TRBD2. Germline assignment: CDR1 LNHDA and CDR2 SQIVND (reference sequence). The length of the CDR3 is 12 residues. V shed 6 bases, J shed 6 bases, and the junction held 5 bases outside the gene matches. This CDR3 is CASRGGAGEQYF. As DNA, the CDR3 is TGTGCCAGTAGGGGAGGGGCTGGCGAGCAGTACTTC. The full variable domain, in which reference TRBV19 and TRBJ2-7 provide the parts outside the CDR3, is DGGITQSPKYLFRKEGQNVTLSCEQNLNHDAMYWYRQDPGQGLRLIYYSQIVNDFQKGDIAEGYSVSREKKESFPLTVTSAQKNPTAFYLCASRGGAGEQYFGPGTRLTVT.

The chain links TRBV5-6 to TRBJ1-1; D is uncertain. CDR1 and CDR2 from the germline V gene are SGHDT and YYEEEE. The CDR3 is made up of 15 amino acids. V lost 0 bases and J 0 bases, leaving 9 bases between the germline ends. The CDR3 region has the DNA TGTGCCAGCAGCTTGGATCCGGGTTTGAACACTGAAGCTTTCTTT. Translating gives CASSLDPGLNTEAFF.

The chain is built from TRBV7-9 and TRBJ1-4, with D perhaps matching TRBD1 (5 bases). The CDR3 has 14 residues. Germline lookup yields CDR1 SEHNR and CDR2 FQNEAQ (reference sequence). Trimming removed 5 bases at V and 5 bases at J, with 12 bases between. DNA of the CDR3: TGTGCCAGCAGCCTAGAGGGGCAGAATGAAAAACTGTTTTTT. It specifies CASSLEGQNEKLFF.

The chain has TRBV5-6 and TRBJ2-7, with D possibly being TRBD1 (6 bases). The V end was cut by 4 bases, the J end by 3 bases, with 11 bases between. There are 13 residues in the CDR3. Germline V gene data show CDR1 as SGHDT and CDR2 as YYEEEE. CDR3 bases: TGTGCCAGCAGCGGGCAGGGGCACTACGAGCAGTACTTC. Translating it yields CASSGQGHYEQYF.

DNA of the CDR3: TGTGCCAGCAGCTTCGGAAGTCGGGTCAATCAGCCCCAGCATTTT. Protein product: CASSFGSRVNQPQHF. V and J are TRBV7-2 and TRBJ1-5; D unclear. Germline V gene data show CDR1 as SGHTA and CDR2 as FQGNSA. The V and J ends lost 3 bases and 3 bases respectively, with 12 bases between them. This CDR3 is built from 15 residues.

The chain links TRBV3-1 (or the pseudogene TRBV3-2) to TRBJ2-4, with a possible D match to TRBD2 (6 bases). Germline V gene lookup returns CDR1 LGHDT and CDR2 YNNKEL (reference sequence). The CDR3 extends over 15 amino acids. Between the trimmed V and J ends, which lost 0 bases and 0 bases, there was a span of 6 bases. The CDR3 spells CASSQEAGAKNIQYF. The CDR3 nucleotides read TGTGCCAGCAGCCAAGAAGCGGGAGCCAAAAACATTCAGTACTTC.

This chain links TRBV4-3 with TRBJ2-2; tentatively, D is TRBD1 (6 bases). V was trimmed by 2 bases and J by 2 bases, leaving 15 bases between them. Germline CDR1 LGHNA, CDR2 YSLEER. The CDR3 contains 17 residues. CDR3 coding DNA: TGCGCCAGCAGCCAATGGGGAAAGGGACATAACACCGGGGAGCTGTTTTTT. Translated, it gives CASSQWGKGHNTGELFF.

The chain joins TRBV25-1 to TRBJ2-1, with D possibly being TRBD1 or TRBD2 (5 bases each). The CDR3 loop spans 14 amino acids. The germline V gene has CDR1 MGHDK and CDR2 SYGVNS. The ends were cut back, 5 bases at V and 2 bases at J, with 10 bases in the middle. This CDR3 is CASSRGNTYNEQFF. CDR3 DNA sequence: TGTGCCAGCAGTCGGGGCAATACCTACAATGAGCAGTTCTTC.

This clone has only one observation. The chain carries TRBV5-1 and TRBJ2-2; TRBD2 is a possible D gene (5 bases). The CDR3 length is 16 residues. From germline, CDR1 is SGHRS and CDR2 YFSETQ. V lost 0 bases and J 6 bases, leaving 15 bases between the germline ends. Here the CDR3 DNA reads TGCGCCAGCAGCTTGGTTACTAGAACGGAACCCGGGGAGCTGTTTTTT. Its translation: CASSLVTRTEPGELFF.

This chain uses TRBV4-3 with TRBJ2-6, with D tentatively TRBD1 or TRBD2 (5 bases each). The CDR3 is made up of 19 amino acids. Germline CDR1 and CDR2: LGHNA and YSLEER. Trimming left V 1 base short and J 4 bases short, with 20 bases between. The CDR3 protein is CASSQGLALRGLGANVLTF. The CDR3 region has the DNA TGCGCCAGCAGCCAAGGTCTTGCCCTACGGGGCCTGGGGGCCAACGTCCTGACTTTC.

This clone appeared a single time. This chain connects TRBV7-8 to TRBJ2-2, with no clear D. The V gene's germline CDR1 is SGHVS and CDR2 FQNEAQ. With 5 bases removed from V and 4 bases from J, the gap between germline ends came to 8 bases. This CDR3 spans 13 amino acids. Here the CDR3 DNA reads TGTGCCAGCAGCCCCTGGGGCACCGGGGAGCTGTTTTTT. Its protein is CASSPWGTGELFF.

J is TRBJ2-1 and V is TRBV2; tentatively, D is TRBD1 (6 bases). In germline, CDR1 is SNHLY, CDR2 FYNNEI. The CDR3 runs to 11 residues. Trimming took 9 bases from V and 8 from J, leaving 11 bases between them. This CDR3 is CARGAIHEQFF. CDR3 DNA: TGTGCCAGGGGGGCCATACATGAGCAGTTCTTC.

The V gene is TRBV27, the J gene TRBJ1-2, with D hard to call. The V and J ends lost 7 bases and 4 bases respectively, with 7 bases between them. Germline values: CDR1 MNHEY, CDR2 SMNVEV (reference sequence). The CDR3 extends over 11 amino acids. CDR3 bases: TGTGCCAGCACCGATGGCTATGGCTACACCTTC. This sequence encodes CASTDGYGYTF.

CDR3 nucleotides: TGTGCCAGCAGCTCCGACTACCCCTTCTACGAGCAGTACTTC. Its protein is CASSSDYPFYEQYF. This sequence joins TRBV7-2 and TRBJ2-7, with TRBD2 as a possible D gene (5 bases). The V gene's germline CDR1 is SGHTA and CDR2 FQGNSA. V lost 4 bases, J lost 3 bases, and 13 bases lay in between. The CDR3 loop spans 14 amino acids.

CDR3 bases: TGCGCCACGAGCCGGACAGCTCAAGAGACCCAGTACTTC. This codes for CATSRTAQETQYF. V usage is TRBV5-1 and J usage is TRBJ2-5; perhaps TRBD1 as D (6 bases). V was clipped by 9 bases and J by 2 bases, with 14 bases between them. The CDR3 is 13 amino acids. Germline assignment: CDR1 SGHRS and CDR2 YFSETQ.

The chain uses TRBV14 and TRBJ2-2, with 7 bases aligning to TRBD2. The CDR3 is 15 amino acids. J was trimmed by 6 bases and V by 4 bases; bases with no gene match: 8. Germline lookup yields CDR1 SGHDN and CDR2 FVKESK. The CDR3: CASSRFSSGAGELFF. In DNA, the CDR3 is TGTGCCAGCAGCCGGTTTTCTAGCGGAGCCGGGGAGCTGTTTTTT.